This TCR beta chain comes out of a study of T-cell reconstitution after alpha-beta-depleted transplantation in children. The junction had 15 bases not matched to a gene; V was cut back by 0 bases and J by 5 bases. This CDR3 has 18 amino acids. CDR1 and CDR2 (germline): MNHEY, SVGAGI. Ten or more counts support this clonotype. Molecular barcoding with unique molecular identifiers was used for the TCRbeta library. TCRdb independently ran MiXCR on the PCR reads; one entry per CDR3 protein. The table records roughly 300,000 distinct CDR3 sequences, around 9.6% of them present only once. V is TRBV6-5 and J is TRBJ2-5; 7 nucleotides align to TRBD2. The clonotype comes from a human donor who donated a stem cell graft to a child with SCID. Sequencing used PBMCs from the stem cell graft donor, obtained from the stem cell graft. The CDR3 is CASSYSGPYGGWSETQYF. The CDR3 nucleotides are TGTGCCAGCAGTTACTCGGGGCCATACGGGGGGTGGAGCGAGACCCAGTACTTC.